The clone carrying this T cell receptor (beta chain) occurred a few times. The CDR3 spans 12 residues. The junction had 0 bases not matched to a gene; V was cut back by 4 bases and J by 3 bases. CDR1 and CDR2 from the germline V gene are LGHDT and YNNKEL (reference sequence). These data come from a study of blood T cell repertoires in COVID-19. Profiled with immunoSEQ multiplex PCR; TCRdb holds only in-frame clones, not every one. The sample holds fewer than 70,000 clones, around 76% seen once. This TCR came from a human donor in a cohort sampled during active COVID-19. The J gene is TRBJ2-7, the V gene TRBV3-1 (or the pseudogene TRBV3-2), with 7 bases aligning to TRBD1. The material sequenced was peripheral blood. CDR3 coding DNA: TGTGCCAGCAGCCGGACAGGCTACGAGCAGTACTTC. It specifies CASSRTGYEQYF.